This T cell receptor (beta chain) appears in the sequencing data of a study of beta chain features in type 1 diabetes. Study background: Patients looked much like healthy donors when it came to age, gender and cell yields. Overall study findings and caveats: TCRB CDR3s were moderately but significantly shorter in Type 1 diabetes patients in all four CD4+ subsets. Patients' naive, central memory and regulatory TCRB repertoires appeared more alike than those of healthy donors. The VDJ junctions of type 1 diabetes patients carried fewer insertions and more deletions.

CDR1 is SGHTA and CDR2 is FQGNSA in the germline V gene. Trimming removed 1 base from V and 2 bases from J, with 8 bases in between. This CDR3 has 14 residues. This clone has just a few counts. Antigen unknown. TCRB transcripts that were expressed got sequenced, as all of the isolated RNA had been reverse transcribed. Naive, central memory and regulatory T cell samples yielded about 3.57 million reads on average. Only in-frame clones appear in the TCRdb table, and some are missing; sequencing was by immunoSEQ multiplex PCR. The table includes more than 300,000 clones, 7% to 10% detected once. This TCR came from a man aged 25-40 years with type 1 diabetes. Sequenced: central memory CD4+ T cells from blood. The chain is built from TRBV7-2 and TRBJ1-1; unclear D gene. In nucleotides, the CDR3 is TGTGCCAGCAGCTTAGGGAACATCAACACTGAAGCTTTCTTT. Translating it yields CASSLGNINTEAFF. The variable domain in full, completed from reference TRBV7-2 and TRBJ1-1, reads GAGVSQSPSNKVTEKGKDVELRCDPISGHTALYWYRQSLGQGLEFLIYFQGNSAPDKSGLPSDRFSAERTGGSVSTLTIQRTQQEDSAVYLCASSLGNINTEAFFGQGTRLTVV.